This T cell receptor beta chain was sequenced during a study of CD8+CD57+ T cells in acquired aplastic anemia. About the study: DNA from sorted CD4+ and CD8+ cells averaged roughly 3.2 ug. Reads per healthy sample averaged around 10 million (CD4+) and about 12 million (CD8+). Findings of the study overall: It was found that fewer than 35 CD8+ CDR3 sequences were shared between patients and controls.

The use of genomic DNA as template underpinned the TCR beta VDJ and CDR3 profiling. TCRdb re-analysed the reads in MiXCR, keeping a single row per CDR3 protein. In the table there are some 47,000 distinct CDR3 sequences, about 78% of which are singletons. Worth noting for this clonotype: Antigen unknown.

This TCR derives from a human donor in good health, serving as a control. Sequenced: sorted CD4+, CD8+, or CD8+CD57+ T cells (not recorded which) from PBMCs.

CDR3 amino acids: CASSPSRGETQYF. CDR3 in DNA: TGTGCCAGCAGCCCGTCCAGGGGGGAGACCCAGTACTTC. The chain links TRBV7-8 to TRBJ2-5; TRBD1 aligns across 7 bases. The CDR3 runs to 13 residues. Per the germline V gene, CDR1 is SGHVS and CDR2 is FQNEAQ. J lost 5 bases, V lost 5 bases, and 5 bases had no gene match.